This T cell receptor beta chain originates from a study of naive CD8 T cells in extremely preterm neonates. Study results and caveats: Compared with older groups, preterm CDR3s were shorter, with fewer N additions and less trimming.

The germline V gene has CDR1 SGDLS and CDR2 YYNGEE. This CDR3 is 15 amino acids long. Trimming left V 0 bases short and J 2 bases short, with 10 bases between. Extremely preterm births at roughly 23-27 weeks of gestation supplied the samples. Of note for this clone: What it recognizes is unknown.

Profiling relied on immunoSEQ multiplex PCR, and the TCRdb table lists in-frame clones only, not all of them. The repertoire consists of more than 800 clones, with about 97% occurring once and the leading ten covering around 2%. Input material: naive CD8+ T cells from cord blood. The chain uses TRBV9 and TRBJ2-3; TRBD2 is a possible D gene (5 bases). The receptor was derived from a girl who was born preterm. The DNA for the CDR3 is TGTGCCAGCAGCGTAGTGGGCGGGCCCACAGATACGCAGTATTTT. It yields the protein CASSVVGGPTDTQYF.